The TCR beta chain under discussion was sequenced for a study of immune evolution from preneoplasia to lung adenocarcinoma. On the study more broadly: HLA loss of heterozygosity: roughly 7.5% AIS, about 15% MIA, around 35% ADC, none AAH. Study-level findings and limits: T cell clonality was higher in KRAS-mutant than EGFR-mutant or wild-type nodules. Later-stage lesions appeared to have more T cells, more diversity, less clonality.

A note on this clone: Its antigen is not identified.

Nucleic acids came from premalignant or tumor cells enriched by macro-dissection. The protocol was immunoSEQ multiplex PCR, while the TCRdb copy is restricted to in-frame clones and leaves out a portion. The sample contains approximately 4,800 clones, more than 70% of which appear only once. This receptor was identified in a person aged 70 to 80 with lung adenocarcinoma. The sample was FFPE lung adenocarcinoma in situ tissue.

Here the CDR3 DNA reads TGTGCCAGCAGCTTGGCGACAGGGGGCACTGAAGCTTTCTTT. Translating it yields CASSLATGGTEAFF. This rearrangement joins TRBV7-9 to TRBJ1-1; 9 nucleotides match TRBD1. V was clipped by 3 bases and J by 4 bases; unmatched bases: 3. Germline assignment: CDR1 SEHNR and CDR2 FQNEAQ (reference sequence). CDR3 size: 14 residues.